This TCR beta chain was sequenced during a study of a mutant IDH1 vaccine in newly diagnosed glioma. Study details: Standard pretreatment was either radiotherapy, temozolomide, or, for most, radiochemotherapy with temozolomide.

Sample time point: baseline, week 1 (first vaccination visit). Treatment of the sample: pre-vaccination baseline after standard-of-care therapy. Regarding the study as a whole: Detectable vaccine-induced immune responses arose in more than 85% of patients.

Profiling relied on immunoSEQ multiplex PCR, and the TCRdb table lists in-frame clones only, not all of them. In the table there are roughly 16,000 clones, approximately 80% of which are singletons. A note on this clone: Its specificity is not known.

The sample was PBMCs, taken from a glioma patient treated with radiotherapy, temozolomide or both. The TCR comes from a man aged 35-49 years with glioma.

The chain's CDR3 is CASSLSSGANVLTF. The DNA for the CDR3 is TGTGCCAGCAGCCTTTCCTCCGGGGCCAACGTCCTGACTTTC. The V and J genes are TRBV5-5 and TRBJ2-6, with D unclear. Germline loops: CDR1 SGHKS, CDR2 YYEKEE (reference sequence). Trimming left V 4 bases short and J 4 bases short, with 9 bases between. This CDR3 has 14 amino acids.